The 30 T cell receptor beta chains in this list originate from one sample, sequenced in a study of T cell responses to AZD1222 COVID-19 vaccine. The table came from immunoSEQ multiplex PCR; TCRdb's copy has only in-frame clones and leaves some out. The sample holds under 150,000 clones, over 90% seen once. This material consisted of peripheral blood, taken on day 0 of AZD1222 vaccination. Receptor source: an adult in good health.

V and J are TRBV19 and TRBJ2-5; TRBD1 is a possible D gene (5 bases). The V gene lost 9 bases and the J gene lost 3 bases, with 14 bases spanning the gap. Germline CDR1 LNHDA, CDR2 SQIVND (reference sequence). CDR3 size: 13 residues. CDR3 nucleotides: TGTGCCAGCCAACAAGGACAAGAAGAGACCCAGTACTTC. Its protein is CASQQGQEETQYF.

This chain uses TRBV2 with TRBJ1-2; D is unresolved. The CDR3 totals 13 residues. CDR1 SNHLY and CDR2 FYNNEI come from the germline V gene. V lost 6 bases, J lost 4 bases, and 12 bases lay in between. CDR3 sequence (DNA): TGTGCCAGCAGATCTCCGGCCTTCTATGGCTACACCTTC. Its translation: CASRSPAFYGYTF.

The CDR3 is CASSFGVDGYTF. The CDR3 DNA is TGCGCCAGCAGCTTCGGGGTAGATGGCTACACCTTC. V gene TRBV5-1 combines with J gene TRBJ1-2; D uncertain. Per germline, CDR1 SGHRS and CDR2 YFSETQ. V dropped 2 bases and J dropped 6 bases, with 8 bases sitting between them. There are 12 residues in the CDR3.

J is TRBJ1-2 and V is TRBV7-9; TRBD1 agrees at 7 bases. Per germline, CDR1 SEHNR and CDR2 FQNEAQ (reference sequence). The CDR3 is 15 residues long. After removal of 5 bases from V and 7 bases from J, the junction contained 13 bases not matched to a gene. The CDR3 nucleotides read TGTGCCAGCAGCCCTCGTGGCCAGGGGGTGATTGGCTACACCTTC. Protein: CASSPRGQGVIGYTF. Combining the CDR3 with reference TRBV7-9 and TRBJ1-2 gives the whole variable domain DTGVSQNPRHKITKRGQNVTFRCDPISEHNRLYWYRQTLGQGPEFLTYFQNEAQLEKSRLLSDRFSAERPKGSFSTLEIQRTEQGDSAMYLCASSPRGQGVIGYTFGSGTRLTVV.

The gene calls are TRBV2 and TRBJ1-2, with 7 bases lining up with TRBD1. The CDR3 is made up of 15 amino acids. In germline, CDR1 is SNHLY, CDR2 FYNNEI. V trimming: 4 bases; J trimming: 3 bases; junction bases outside the gene matches: 8. The CDR3 DNA is TGTGCCAGCAGTGCCAACCCTGGACAGGACTATGGCTACACCTTC. Protein: CASSANPGQDYGYTF.

This chain links TRBV10-3 with TRBJ2-3, with 9 positions matching TRBD1. Germline V CDR1 and CDR2: ENHRY, SYGVKD. The CDR3 totals 14 residues. V was clipped by 6 bases and J by 3 bases; unmatched bases: 4. The CDR3 DNA reads TGTGCCATCAGCCGGGACAGGGAAACAGATACGCAGTATTTT. Its translation: CAISRDRETDTQYF.

The chain links TRBV9 to TRBJ1-2; D may be TRBD1 (5 bases). The germline CDR1 and CDR2 sequences are SGDLS and YYNGEE. Trimming took 3 bases from V and 4 from J, leaving 13 bases between them. CDR3 length: 14 residues. In DNA, the CDR3 is TGTGCCAGCAGCGGATGGAGGGGCGGCTATGGCTACACCTTC. It is translated as CASSGWRGGYGYTF.

The chain uses TRBV6-5 and TRBJ1-4; possibly TRBD1 for D (6 bases). Germline V gives CDR1 MNHEY, CDR2 SVGAGI. CDR3 length: 14 amino acids. Deletions cut 5 bases from V and 2 bases from J, with 9 bases between. CDR3 protein: CASSNQGTNEKLFF. The CDR3, as DNA: TGTGCCAGCAGTAACCAGGGGACTAATGAAAAACTGTTTTTT.

This clone has more than one count but fewer than ten. This chain connects TRBV7-9 to TRBJ2-5, with TRBD2 identical over 7 bases. The CDR3 consists of 14 residues. The V and J ends lost 0 bases and 3 bases, in that order; junction bases with no gene match: 1. Germline assignment: CDR1 SEHNR and CDR2 FQNEAQ (reference sequence). The CDR3 coding sequence is TGTGCCAGCAGCTTAGCCGCGGGGGAAGAGACCCAGTACTTC. Amino acid sequence: CASSLAAGEETQYF. Full variable domain (remainder filled in from reference TRBV7-9 and TRBJ2-5): DTGVSQNPRHKITKRGQNVTFRCDPISEHNRLYWYRQTLGQGPEFLTYFQNEAQLEKSRLLSDRFSAERPKGSFSTLEIQRTEQGDSAMYLCASSLAAGEETQYFGPGTRLLVL.

The V gene is TRBV7-6, the J gene TRBJ2-5, with 7 positions matching TRBD2. The CDR3 runs to 14 residues. Germline values: CDR1 SGHVS, CDR2 FNYEAQ. The V gene end was trimmed by 1 base and the J gene end by 5 bases; junction bases not matched to a gene: 4. The DNA of the CDR3 is TGTGCCAGCAGCTTAGAGTGGGGGGGGGAGACCCAGTACTTC. It translates to CASSLEWGGETQYF.

This clone was seen once. J is TRBJ2-3 and V is TRBV3-1 (or the pseudogene TRBV3-2); TRBD2 matches 9 bases. V shed 0 bases and J 4 bases; nucleotides not matched to a gene: 8. This CDR3 is 17 amino acids long. The germline gives CDR1 LGHDT, CDR2 YNNKEL (reference sequence). CDR3 sequence (DNA): TGTGCCAGCAGCCAAGATGGGCTAGCGGGGACCTCAGATACGCAGTATTTT. It is translated as CASSQDGLAGTSDTQYF.

This rearrangement joins TRBV7-8 to TRBJ2-2; D assignment may be TRBD1 or TRBD2 (6 bases each). V shed 7 bases and J shed 0 bases, with 9 bases lying between them. This CDR3 is 14 amino acids long. Germline V CDR1 and CDR2: SGHVS, FQNEAQ. CDR3 bases: TGTGCCAGCACGAGGGGGGCGAACACCGGGGAGCTGTTTTTT. It encodes CASTRGANTGELFF.

This clone was detected only once. This chain connects TRBV9 to TRBJ1-1, with 8 positions matching TRBD1. The germline V gene encodes CDR1 SGDLS and CDR2 YYNGEE. The junction had 15 bases not matched to a gene; V was cut back by 4 bases and J by 4 bases. The CDR3 runs 17 residues. DNA of the CDR3: TGTGCCAGCAGCCCCCTTTTTTCAAGGACAGGGAGCACTGAAGCTTTCTTT. It translates to CASSPLFSRTGSTEAFF.

This chain joins TRBV11-2 and TRBJ2-5, with 10 bases fitting TRBD1. Trimming removed 4 bases from V and 5 bases from J; junction bases left unmatched: 7. The CDR3 is made up of 15 amino acids. Germline V lookup: CDR1 SGHAT, CDR2 FQNNGV. CDR3 region: CASSSGTGVWETQYF. The CDR3 bases are TGTGCCAGCAGCTCCGGGACAGGGGTGTGGGAGACCCAGTACTTC.

This clone has just a few counts. V and J are TRBV6-4 and TRBJ2-7; 8 positions match TRBD2. Germline CDR1 MRHNA, CDR2 SNTAGT. Unmatched junction bases numbered 8, after V lost 3 bases and J lost 4 bases. This CDR3 has 15 residues. The CDR3 DNA reads TGTGCCAGCAGTGAATCAGCCGGGGGGGCGTACGAGCAGTACTTC. Amino acids: CASSESAGGAYEQYF.

This chain connects TRBV5-4 to TRBJ1-3; TRBD1 might be the D (6 bases). V was trimmed by 2 bases and J by 0 bases, leaving 12 bases between them. In germline, CDR1 is SGHNT, CDR2 YYREEE (reference sequence). This CDR3 region has 16 residues. The CDR3 DNA follows: TGTGCCAGCAGCTTTTACAGGGTTGACTCTGGAAACACCATATATTTT. Protein: CASSFYRVDSGNTIYF.

This sequence joins TRBV6-1 and TRBJ2-2, with 7 bases that match TRBD1. The CDR3 runs to 17 residues. The germline CDR1 and CDR2 sequences are MNHNS and SASEGT. The V and J ends lost 1 base and 8 bases, in that order; junction bases with no gene match: 13. The DNA for the CDR3 is TGTGCCAGCAGTGAAGAGAGGGGGCGGCCGGGTCCGGGGGAGCTGTTTTTT. Protein sequence: CASSEERGRPGPGELFF.

This sequence joins TRBV3-1 (or the pseudogene TRBV3-2) and TRBJ1-6; D might be TRBD1 (5 bases). Looked up from germline, CDR1 is LGHDT and CDR2 is YNNKEL (reference sequence). The CDR3 runs 14 residues. Trimming shortened V by 4 bases and J by 10 bases, and 14 bases separated the two germline ends. For the CDR3, the DNA is TGTGCCAGCAGCCCCGGCAGGGTTGGCTCACCCCTCCACTTT. Protein: CASSPGRVGSPLHF.

V usage is TRBV7-8 and J usage is TRBJ2-3; TRBD2 agrees at 11 bases. Looked up from germline, CDR1 is SGHVS and CDR2 is FQNEAQ. V shed 0 bases, J shed 1 base, and the junction held 0 bases outside the gene matches. CDR3 length equals 16 residues. In nucleotides, the CDR3 is TGTGCCAGCAGCTTAGCGACTAGCGGGGGCACAGATACGCAGTATTTT. This gives the protein CASSLATSGGTDTQYF.

The chain recombines TRBV4-1 with TRBJ1-6; unclear D gene. V dropped 0 bases and J dropped 2 bases, with 17 bases sitting between them. CDR3 length equals 19 residues. CDR1 MGHRA and CDR2 YSYEKL come from the germline V gene. The CDR3 here is CASSQDQRVTLAYNSPLHF. The DNA of the CDR3 is TGCGCCAGCAGCCAAGATCAGAGGGTGACTCTCGCCTATAATTCACCCCTCCACTTT.

The chain recombines TRBV12-3 or TRBV12-4 with TRBJ2-7, with D unresolved. The V and J ends lost 3 bases and 2 bases respectively, with 5 bases between them. CDR3 size: 12 residues. Written as DNA, the CDR3 is TGTGCCAGCAGTTTCCGGGCCTACGAGCAGTACTTC. Translation gives CASSFRAYEQYF.

This chain links TRBV19 with TRBJ2-3; 11 bases match TRBD2. Germline values: CDR1 LNHDA, CDR2 SQIVND (reference sequence). The ends lost 7 bases at V and 0 bases at J; junction bases unmatched: 12. The CDR3 runs to 18 residues. CDR3 loop: CASNFRASGGQSTDTQYF. The CDR3 nucleotides are TGTGCCAGTAATTTCCGGGCTAGCGGGGGGCAAAGCACAGATACGCAGTATTTT.

The chain uses TRBV6-5 and TRBJ1-5, with D possibly TRBD1 on 6 matching bases. Per the germline V gene, CDR1 is MNHEY and CDR2 is SVGAGI. V was cut by 6 bases and J by 4 bases, with 7 bases left in between. The CDR3 is 12 residues long. The CDR3 DNA is TGTGCCAGCAGGCAGGGGAATCAGCCCCAGCATTTT. Protein sequence: CASRQGNQPQHF.

The rearrangement links TRBV3-1 (or the pseudogene TRBV3-2) to TRBJ1-3; D is uncertain. This CDR3 contains 13 residues. Germline lookup yields CDR1 LGHDT and CDR2 YNNKEL (reference sequence). The V and J ends lost 4 bases and 4 bases respectively, with 8 bases between them. In DNA, the CDR3 is TGTGCCAGCAGCCCAAGCCGAGGAAACACCATATATTTT. Translation: CASSPSRGNTIYF.

This clone was recorded once. The genes are TRBV19 and TRBJ2-3; D might be TRBD1 (6 bases). CDR1 is LNHDA and CDR2 is SQIVND in the germline V gene (reference sequence). Trimming pared 1 base from V and 3 bases from J, leaving 11 bases between. The CDR3 consists of 15 residues. Here the CDR3 reads CASSIAQGRTDTQYF. CDR3 in DNA: TGTGCCAGTAGTATAGCACAGGGTAGAACAGATACGCAGTATTTT.

As DNA, the CDR3 is TGTGCCAGCAGTGCCGGCACCCCACCCCTCCACTTT. It specifies CASSAGTPPLHF. The rearrangement links TRBV9 to TRBJ1-6; the D is unclear. This CDR3 is built from 12 residues. The V gene's germline CDR1 is SGDLS and CDR2 YYNGEE. The V end lost 5 bases, the J end lost 11 bases, and 11 bases lay between the germline ends. Full variable domain (outside the CDR3, taken from reference TRBV9 and TRBJ1-6): DSGVTQTPKHLITATGQRVTLRCSPRSGDLSVYWYQQSLDQGLQFLIQYYNGEERAKGNILERFSAQQFPDLHSELNLSSLELGDSALYFCASSAGTPPLHFGNGTRLTVT.

The sample holds one count of this clone. V gene TRBV2 combines with J gene TRBJ1-2; 8 bases align to TRBD1. Germline trimming cut 10 bases from V and 6 bases from J; bases unmatched to any gene: 10. CDR1 and CDR2 from the germline V gene are SNHLY and FYNNEI. The CDR3 loop spans 13 amino acids. CDR3 nucleotide sequence: TGTGCCACTACGACAGGGGCCTATAATGGCTACACCTTC. It is translated as CATTTGAYNGYTF.

CDR3 DNA: TGTGCCAGCTCACCACAGGAAGGAAGAGGCTACACCTTC. Its translation: CASSPQEGRGYTF. The chain recombines TRBV18 with TRBJ1-2; D is ambiguous. V was cut by 1 base and J by 8 bases, with 11 bases left in between. Germline values: CDR1 KGHSH, CDR2 LQKENI. CDR3 length: 13 residues.

The genes are TRBV7-8 and TRBJ1-2; no clear D gene. The germline V and J ends were trimmed by 1 base and 0 bases, with 12 bases remaining between them. CDR1 and CDR2 (germline): SGHVS, FQNEAQ. The CDR3 contains 16 residues. The CDR3 region has the DNA TGTGCCAGCAGCTTAGAGGCCAGAACGACTAACTATGGCTACACCTTC. Translation gives CASSLEARTTNYGYTF.

A single count supports this clone. The CDR3 DNA sequence: TGTGCCAGCAGCCAAGGGGGGTTCGAGAAACTGTTTTTT. Translated: CASSQGGFEKLFF. The rearrangement links TRBV3-1 (or the pseudogene TRBV3-2) to TRBJ1-4; TRBD1 is a possible D gene (5 bases). Germline assignment: CDR1 LGHDT and CDR2 YNNKEL (reference sequence). The CDR3 contains 13 residues. V lost 1 base and J 11 bases, leaving 11 bases between the germline ends.